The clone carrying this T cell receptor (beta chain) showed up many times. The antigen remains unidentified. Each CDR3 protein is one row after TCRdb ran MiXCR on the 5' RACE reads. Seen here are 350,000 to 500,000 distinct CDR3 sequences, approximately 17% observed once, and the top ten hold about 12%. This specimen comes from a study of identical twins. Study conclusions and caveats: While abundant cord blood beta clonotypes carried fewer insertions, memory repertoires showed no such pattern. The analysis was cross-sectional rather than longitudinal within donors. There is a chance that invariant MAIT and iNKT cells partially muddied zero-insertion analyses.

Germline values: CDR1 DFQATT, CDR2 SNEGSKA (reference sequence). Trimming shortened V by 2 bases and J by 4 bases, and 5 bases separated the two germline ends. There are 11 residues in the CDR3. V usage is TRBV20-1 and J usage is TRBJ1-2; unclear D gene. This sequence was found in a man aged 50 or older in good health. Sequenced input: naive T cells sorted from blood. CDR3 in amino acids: CSARPGYGYTF. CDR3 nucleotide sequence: TGCAGTGCTAGACCAGGCTATGGCTACACCTTC.